This T cell receptor (beta chain) originates from a study of blood T cells in healthy people across ages. A second PCR of 7 to 11 cycles used a sample-barcoded 5' primer and a J-beta primer mix. TCRdb re-called the 5' RACE reads with MiXCR, one entry per CDR3 protein. The data hold approximately 1.5 million distinct CDR3 sequences, with approximately 39% observed a single time. Study conclusions and caveats: Greater diversity and more naive CD4+ cells were seen in long-lived donors than in aged donors. Leaving the PBMCs unsorted stopped any conclusive comparison of naive versus antigen-experienced cells.

Samples had at least 6 million PBMCs isolated from them. On this clonotype itself: Antigen specificity is unknown. The DNA is left out, because the CDR3 cannot be placed on it with certainty; the CDR3 is given as TCRdb lists it.

The CDR3 region is 10 residues in length, termini included. Per germline, CDR1 MNHNS and CDR2 SASEGT. The genes are TRBV6-1 and TRBJ1-1; the DNA was not used to check the table's D call, TRBD1. Sequencing was done on a sample of blood. This TCR came from a woman aged 18-29 years in good health. This CDR3 is CATFAPGTFF.